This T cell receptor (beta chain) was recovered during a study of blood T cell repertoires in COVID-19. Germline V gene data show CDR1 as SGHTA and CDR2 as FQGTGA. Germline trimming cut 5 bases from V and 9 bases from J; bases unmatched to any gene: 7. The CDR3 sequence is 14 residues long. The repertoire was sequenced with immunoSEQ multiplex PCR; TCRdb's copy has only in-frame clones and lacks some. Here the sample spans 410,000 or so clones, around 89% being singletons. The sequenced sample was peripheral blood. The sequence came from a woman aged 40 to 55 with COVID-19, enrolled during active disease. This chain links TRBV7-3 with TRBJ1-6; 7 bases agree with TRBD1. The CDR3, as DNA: TGTGCCAGCAGCCGACAGGGCAAAGGTTCACCCCTCCACTTT. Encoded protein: CASSRQGKGSPLHF.